The TCR beta chain described here comes from a study of CD8+ T cells in alopecia areata (dated by TCRdb to 2017 to 2018). Turning to the overall study: The treated patients, all with moderate-to-severe alopecia areata, were enrolled in an open-label pilot trial of oral tofacitinib given at 5 to 10 mg twice daily. Patients received tofacitinib for 6 to 18 months and were then followed off drug for 6 months to check for delayed response and recurrence. For the treated patients, the SALT score, which quantifies what percentage of scalp surface area is affected, served as the measure of disease severity. To study T cell clonal expansion in alopecia areata, the researchers applied high-throughput TCRbeta sequencing to both the C3H/HeJ mouse model and human patients. Human TCRbeta sequencing covered scalp tissue and sorted CD4+ and CD8+ peripheral blood T cells from patchy and totalis/universalis alopecia areata patients and healthy controls. Patients on tofacitinib were biopsied at baseline and after 4 and 24 weeks of treatment, and several of the patients also had a later scalp biopsy. Clonality in the scalp was compared among normal scalp (n=4), patchy alopecia areata scalp (n=8), and alopecia totalis/universalis scalp (n=8). RNA was obtained with the PAXgene miRNA kit for fixed scalp, the miRNeasy kit for PBMCs, and the RNeasy kit for mouse skin. TCRbeta CDR3 regions were amplified by immunoSEQ multiplex PCR using 35 Vbeta forward and 13 Jbeta reverse primers. The study at large found these results: Shared TCR sequences between patients were less evident than in mice, which may be partly attributable to HLA diversity in the patient population. Unlike mouse skin, where gammadelta T cells dominate, normal human skin contains resident alphabeta T cells that get sequenced too, which complicates analysis of the scalp TCR repertoire. Tofacitinib significantly lowered scalp clonality and the number of expanded CD8+ clones among the top 100 scalp clones. Lesional scalp, especially in alopecia totalis/universalis, showed higher clonality and more expanded CD8+ clones than normal scalp, suggesting antigenic drive. Many expanded lesional clones persisted in scalp and blood during tofacitinib treatment, which may partly explain relapse after stopping treatment. Because the treated cohort was small and included a single nonresponder, larger studies are needed to assess links between baseline CD8+ expansion and response.

This sample's treatment or condition label indicates: oral pan-JAK inhibitor, 5-10 mg twice daily. Peripheral blood and lesional scalp punch biopsies were obtained from patients with alopecia areata. After PBMCs were isolated by density centrifugation and stained for CD3, CD4 and CD8, a FACSAria was used to sort CD4+ and CD8+ T cells. V has 2 bases trimmed and J has 0 bases trimmed; junction bases matching no gene number 4. Taken from the germline V gene (reference sequence), the CDR1 and CDR2 loops are PRHDT and FYEKMQ. The CDR3 goes from the cysteine to the phenylalanine over 17 residues. The kept DNA is CDR3 alone, 51 bases in frame from the first base. About this clone: The antigen this receptor binds is unknown. Within one base of it there is no much larger clone, and no base qualities were kept.

Libraries were made using the immunoSEQ multiplex PCR assay. RNA was extracted from all samples and reverse transcribed into cDNA, which served as template for TCR sequencing. SuperScript III was used to make first-strand cDNA, primed with a 2:1 mix of oligo-dT and random hexamers. A synthetic immune receptor repertoire was used to assess amplification bias, and residual bias was removed computationally. As for the authors' bioinformatics: Raw reads were preprocessed for error removal, and CDR3 was defined according to IMGT conventions as running from the conserved cysteine to phenylalanine. Clonality was calculated as 1 minus Shannon entropy normalized by log2 of the number of productive unique TCRs. CD4 or CD8 identity of scalp clones was inferred by cross-referencing scalp TCRbeta sequences with sorted blood CD4 and CD8 repertoires. This is the immuneACCESS table as TCRdb keeps it, with only in-frame sequences that have V and J called. A part of the clones is gone; compared with another copy, unresolved V genes explain less than half, and the rest is unexplained. V, J and clone size reflect that table, while D and trimming were determined from the DNA. The sample yields hundreds of thousands of clones; 50% to 75% were counted once. 0.8% to 1% of the sample is taken by the ten largest.

This specimen was CD4+ T cells sorted from blood, taken at roughly week 53, from a patient treated with tofacitinib. This TCR derives from a human donor with alopecia areata. This receptor chain uses TRBV13 and TRBJ1-1; TRBD1 fits 12 bases in the junction. The CDR3 region has the sequence CASSLRDRGRLNTEAFF. DNA sequence: TGTGCCAGCAGCTTAAGGGACAGGGGGCGTCTGAACACTGAAGCTTTCTTT.